Each of the 17 T cell receptor beta chains below was sequenced from the same sample in a study of human versus mouse CDR3 diversity and MHC coevolution. Sequenced by immunoSEQ multiplex PCR; TCRdb stores in-frame clones only, minus some. The data show some 80,000 clones, with 80% to 95% seen just once and approximately 0.15% held by the top ten. The sample comprised naive CD4+ T cells from blood. Subset of the sample: CD45RO-negative CD62L-positive naive CD4 T cells. Receptors originate from a person between 30 and 69 years old in good health.

This chain connects TRBV6-1 to TRBJ2-3; the match to TRBD1 covers 7 bases. The germline V gene encodes CDR1 MNHNS and CDR2 SASEGT. V lost 5 bases and J lost 2; bases outside the gene matches: 4. The CDR3 is made up of 14 amino acids. The CDR3: CASSTGEATDTQYF. For the CDR3, the DNA is TGTGCCAGCAGTACAGGGGAAGCCACAGATACGCAGTATTTT.

The chain carries TRBV7-9 and TRBJ1-1; D perhaps matches TRBD1 (5 bases). V gave up 5 bases and J gave up 4 bases, with 14 bases separating them. The CDR3 is 14 residues long. Germline CDR1 reads SEHNR; CDR2 reads FQNEAQ (reference sequence). The CDR3 DNA reads TGTGCCAGCAGCCCCCGGGGGGGGAGCACTGAAGCTTTCTTT. It encodes CASSPRGGSTEAFF. The entire variable domain, with the rest obtained from reference TRBV7-9 and TRBJ1-1, is as follows: DTGVSQNPRHKITKRGQNVTFRCDPISEHNRLYWYRQTLGQGPEFLTYFQNEAQLEKSRLLSDRFSAERPKGSFSTLEIQRTEQGDSAMYLCASSPRGGSTEAFFGQGTRLTVV.

The J gene is TRBJ1-4, the V gene TRBV5-5; unclear D gene. This CDR3 has 13 amino acids. CDR1 is SGHKS and CDR2 is YYEKEE in the germline V gene (reference sequence). With 0 bases removed from V and 7 bases from J, the gap between germline ends came to 7 bases. The CDR3 loop reads CASSLAPSEKLFF. The DNA of the CDR3 is TGTGCCAGCAGCTTGGCGCCGAGTGAAAAACTGTTTTTT.

The J gene is TRBJ2-2, the V gene TRBV28, with 13 bases that match TRBD2. V shed 1 base, J shed 13 bases, and the junction held 9 bases outside the gene matches. The V gene's germline CDR1 is MDHEN and CDR2 SYDVKM. The length of the CDR3 is 16 residues. The CDR3 DNA follows: TGTGCCAGCAGTTTATTCGGACTAGCGGGGGCCGGTAGGCTGTTTTTT. It translates to CASSLFGLAGAGRLFF.

V gene TRBV5-4 combines with J gene TRBJ2-4, with a possible D match to TRBD1 (5 bases). This CDR3 spans 15 amino acids. Germline V gives CDR1 SGHNT, CDR2 YYREEE (reference sequence). Between the trimmed V and J ends, which lost 4 bases and 7 bases, there was a span of 18 bases. CDR3: CASSREVGVGNIQYF. For the CDR3, the DNA is TGTGCCAGCAGCCGCGAGGTAGGGGTCGGGAACATTCAGTACTTC.

This clone was observed once. V and J are TRBV28 and TRBJ2-3; tentatively, D is TRBD1 (5 bases). The CDR3 is made up of 15 amino acids. Per the germline V gene, CDR1 is MDHEN and CDR2 is SYDVKM. V was clipped by 2 bases and J by 4 bases, with 13 bases between them. The CDR3 spells CASSLPGLGADTQYF. The CDR3 DNA is TGTGCCAGCAGTTTACCGGGCCTAGGGGCAGATACGCAGTATTTT.

The rearrangement links TRBV5-1 to TRBJ2-1; a possible D gene is TRBD2 (6 bases). The V gene lost 1 base and the J gene lost 9 bases, with 11 bases spanning the gap. The CDR3 runs to 13 residues. The germline V gene has CDR1 SGHRS and CDR2 YFSETQ. The CDR3 region has the DNA TGCGCCAGCAGCTTGAGGCAAGCGGGTGAGCAGTTCTTC. This encodes CASSLRQAGEQFF.

The chain couples TRBV6-5 to TRBJ2-5, with a weak D call TRBD2 (6 bases). The end of the DNA fits TRBJ2-7 better, so the J call may be wrong. The V gene's germline CDR1 is MNHEY and CDR2 SVGAGI. This CDR3 is built from 12 residues. CDR3 DNA sequence: TGTGCCAGCAGTGGAGGGGCCTACGAGCAGTACTTC. It yields the protein CASSGGAYEQYF.

The chain recombines TRBV18 with TRBJ1-2, with D tentatively TRBD1 (5 bases). The V gene's germline CDR1 is KGHSH and CDR2 LQKENI. The germline V and J ends were trimmed by 2 bases and 3 bases, with 16 bases remaining between them. This CDR3 comprises 16 residues. In DNA form, the CDR3 reads TGTGCCAGCTCACCAGAAGCCGGACAAGGGGACTATGGCTACACCTTC. Protein sequence: CASSPEAGQGDYGYTF.

The V gene is TRBV5-1, the J gene TRBJ2-7; D gene uncertain. Germline V CDR1 and CDR2: SGHRS, YFSETQ. The V gene lost 0 bases and the J gene lost 3 bases, with 7 bases spanning the gap. The length of the CDR3 is 13 residues. This CDR3 is CASSLAVSYEQYF. DNA of the CDR3: TGCGCCAGCAGCTTGGCGGTAAGCTACGAGCAGTACTTC.

The rearrangement links TRBV30 to TRBJ2-1, with a tentative D call TRBD2 (6 bases). Trimming took 3 bases from V and 12 from J, leaving 15 bases between them. Germline CDR1 reads GTSNPN; CDR2 reads SVGIG (reference sequence). CDR3 length: 12 residues. The CDR3 region has the DNA TGTGCCTGGAGGGAGGGACTCCGTCGGCAGTTCTTC. Protein product: CAWREGLRRQFF.

The V and J genes are TRBV5-5 and TRBJ2-5, with TRBD1 matching over 10 bases. Matching the DNA end better, TRBJ2-7 makes the J call doubtful. The CDR3 runs to 14 residues. Germline-derived CDR1 and CDR2 are SGHKS and YYEKEE (reference sequence). The CDR3 loop reads CASTPGTGAYEQYF. CDR3 DNA: TGTGCCAGCACCCCCGGGACAGGGGCCTACGAGCAGTACTTC.

This rearrangement joins TRBV30 to TRBJ1-2, with D possibly TRBD1 on 6 matching bases. The CDR3 contains 16 residues. V was shortened by 3 bases and J by 3 bases, with 20 bases between the two germline ends. Germline CDR1 is GTSNPN and CDR2 is SVGIG (reference sequence). CDR3 sequence (DNA): TGTGCCTGGAGCCCGGGGGGCCCCCCGAGGGACTATGGCTACACCTTC. This gives the protein CAWSPGGPPRDYGYTF.

The chain has TRBV7-9 and TRBJ2-7, with D maybe TRBD1 (5 bases). Trimming removed 5 bases from V and 2 bases from J, with 7 bases in between. Germline V gives CDR1 SEHNR, CDR2 FQNEAQ (reference sequence). This CDR3 has 12 amino acids. The CDR3 spells CASSDRPYEQYF. CDR3 bases: TGTGCCAGCAGCGACAGACCCTACGAGCAGTACTTC.

The chain links TRBV25-1 to TRBJ2-3; the match to TRBD2 covers 10 bases. Germline assignment: CDR1 MGHDK and CDR2 SYGVNS. V lost 3 bases to trimming and J lost 5 bases; unmatched junction nucleotides: 5. The CDR3 is 15 residues long. CDR3 in DNA: TGTGCCAGCAGTGAGGTAGCGGGAGGTAAAGATACGCAGTATTTT. Translated, it gives CASSEVAGGKDTQYF.

The J gene is TRBJ2-7, the V gene TRBV19; TRBD2 is a possible D gene (5 bases). Trimming took 3 bases from V and 0 from J, leaving 12 bases between them. Per the germline V gene, CDR1 is LNHDA and CDR2 is SQIVND (reference sequence). This CDR3 is 15 amino acids long. This CDR3 reads CASSMYEGYSYEQYF. The CDR3, as DNA: TGTGCCAGTAGTATGTACGAGGGTTACTCCTACGAGCAGTACTTC.

This rearrangement joins TRBV4-2 to TRBJ2-3; 13 bases match TRBD2. Germline values: CDR1 LGHNA, CDR2 YNFKEQ. The CDR3 length is 17 residues. J gave up 0 bases and V 8 bases, and 8 bases lay outside the gene matches. In nucleotides, the CDR3 is TGTGCCAGCGGACTAGCGGGGGCCCTCAAGAGCACAGATACGCAGTATTTT. Its translation: CASGLAGALKSTDTQYF.